The 6 T cell receptor beta chains in this list originate from one sample, sequenced in a study of OX40 agonist ivuxolimab in advanced cancers. Sequencing was performed with immunoSEQ multiplex PCR; in TCRdb, only in-frame clones are kept and a portion is missing. The sample has 85,000 to 100,000 clones, 70% to 90% seen once. The input for sequencing was CD4+ or CD8+ T cells sorted from blood, taken in a trial of the OX40 agonist ivuxolimab. The origin of the receptors is an adult with an advanced solid tumor such as melanoma, head and neck, liver or kidney cancer.

This chain uses TRBV11-3 with TRBJ2-5; maybe TRBD2 (5 bases). CDR1 is SGHNT, CDR2 YENEEA, per germline. This CDR3 region has 12 residues. Trimming took 6 bases from V and 4 from J, leaving 9 bases between them. This CDR3 is CASSSAGETQYF. The CDR3 DNA is TGTGCCAGCAGTTCCGCGGGAGAGACCCAGTACTTC.

In its sample, this clone was seen a few times. The V call is TRBV11-2, the J call TRBJ1-2; the match to TRBD1 covers 8 bases. Germline CDR1 and CDR2: SGHAT and FQNNGV. Trimming at V came to 3 bases and at J to 7 bases, leaving 4 bases not matched to a gene. The CDR3 loop spans 13 amino acids. CDR3 region: CASSFSQGAGYTF. The CDR3 coding sequence is TGTGCCAGCAGCTTCTCCCAGGGGGCTGGCTACACCTTC.

This chain joins TRBV7-3 and TRBJ1-6; D is unclear. The germline gives CDR1 SGHTA, CDR2 FQGTGA. Between the trimmed V and J ends, which lost 4 bases and 11 bases, there was a span of 12 bases. CDR3 length: 13 residues. The CDR3 DNA follows: TGTGCCAGCAGCTCCACCCGGCGAACACCCCTCCACTTT. Its translation is CASSSTRRTPLHF.

The rearrangement joins TRBV7-2 to TRBJ2-5; D is unclear. The assigned J gene may be wrong: the sequence end matches TRBJ2-7 better. The CDR3 has 14 amino acids. Germline V gives CDR1 SGHTA, CDR2 FQGNSA. The CDR3 is CASSPTDRTYEQYF. Here the CDR3 DNA reads TGTGCCAGCAGCCCGACGGACCGAACCTACGAGCAGTACTTC.

The chain combines TRBV7-6 with TRBJ2-5, with D maybe TRBD2 (6 bases). The V gene's germline CDR1 is SGHVS and CDR2 FNYEAQ. The CDR3 covers 16 residues. Trimming stripped 5 bases from V and 5 bases from J, with 21 bases between. The CDR3 region has the DNA TGTGCCAGCAGCCATACAATAGCGGTCACTGAGGAGACCCAGTACTTC. Protein sequence: CASSHTIAVTEETQYF.

V and J are TRBV11-3 and TRBJ2-3, with D possibly TRBD1 on 5 matching bases. The CDR3 loop spans 13 amino acids. Trimming pared 5 bases from V and 5 bases from J, leaving 11 bases between. Per the germline V gene, CDR1 is SGHNT and CDR2 is YENEEA. CDR3 in amino acids: CASSKDTVDTQYF. Written as DNA, the CDR3 is TGTGCCAGCAGCAAGGACACCGTAGATACGCAGTATTTT.